The 7 T cell receptor beta chains listed next were all sequenced from one sample in a study of shared clonotypes between healthy human individuals. CD45RO negativity and positive selection for CCR7 defined naive CD8 cells, a population that excluded terminally differentiated effector memory CD45RA+ cells. Clones were read by immunoSEQ multiplex PCR, and TCRdb kept only the in-frame ones, dropping some. The sample contains approximately 740,000 clones, almost 95% of which appear only once. Sequences were obtained from naive CD8+ T cells sorted from blood. All receptors derive from a man aged 25 to 45 in good health.

The chain carries TRBV27 and TRBJ2-7; 12 nucleotides align to TRBD2. The CDR3 has 17 residues. V shed 5 bases and J 2 bases; nucleotides not matched to a gene: 10. Per the germline V gene, CDR1 is MNHEY and CDR2 is SMNVEV (reference sequence). Here the CDR3 reads CASSLATSGRLPYEQYF. In DNA, the CDR3 is TGTGCCAGCAGTCTCGCGACTAGCGGGAGACTTCCCTACGAGCAGTACTTC.

V gene TRBV5-1 combines with J gene TRBJ2-7, with D tentatively TRBD1 (6 bases). CDR1 and CDR2 (germline): SGHRS, YFSETQ. This CDR3 has 15 residues. With 0 bases removed from V and 2 bases from J, the gap between germline ends came to 12 bases. CDR3 amino acids: CASSLAQGIPYEQYF. The CDR3 DNA reads TGCGCCAGCAGCTTGGCACAGGGTATCCCCTACGAGCAGTACTTC.

The chain joins TRBV7-9 to TRBJ2-2; D possibly uses TRBD1 or TRBD2 (5 bases each). The CDR3 extends over 16 amino acids. V lost 5 bases, J lost 7 bases, and 20 bases lay in between. Germline values: CDR1 SEHNR, CDR2 FQNEAQ (reference sequence). CDR3 loop: CASSGRLRDPDGELFF. DNA of the CDR3: TGTGCCAGCAGCGGGCGACTCCGGGACCCCGACGGGGAGCTGTTTTTT. The full variable domain, its missing parts supplied by reference TRBV7-9 and TRBJ2-2, is DTGVSQNPRHKITKRGQNVTFRCDPISEHNRLYWYRQTLGQGPEFLTYFQNEAQLEKSRLLSDRFSAERPKGSFSTLEIQRTEQGDSAMYLCASSGRLRDPDGELFFGEGSRLTVL.

The chain links TRBV29-1 to TRBJ1-2; 8 nucleotides align to TRBD1. Unmatched junction bases numbered 10, after V lost 5 bases and J lost 5 bases. This CDR3 spans 14 amino acids. Germline lookup yields CDR1 SQVTM and CDR2 ANQGSEA. The CDR3 DNA is TGCAGCGTTAAGGACAGGGAAGGAGGGTATGGCTACACCTTC. The encoded protein is CSVKDREGGYGYTF. The full variable domain, its missing parts supplied by reference TRBV29-1 and TRBJ1-2, is SAVISQKPSRDICQRGTSLTIQCQVDSQVTMMFWYRQQPGQSLTLIATANQGSEATYESGFVIDKFPISRPNLTFSTLTVSNMSPEDSSIYLCSVKDREGGYGYTFGSGTRLTVV.

The chain links TRBV27 to TRBJ2-3; D ambiguous. Trimming cost V 3 bases and J 3 bases, with 4 bases left between them. CDR3 length equals 12 residues. The germline V gene encodes CDR1 MNHEY and CDR2 SMNVEV (reference sequence). CDR3 sequence (DNA): TGTGCCAGCAGTTTCCTTACAGATACGCAGTATTTT. Protein sequence: CASSFLTDTQYF.

This clone has only one observation. V is TRBV14 and J is TRBJ2-7, with TRBD1 as a possible D gene (5 bases). The CDR3 contains 14 residues. The germline V gene has CDR1 SGHDN and CDR2 FVKESK. The V and J ends lost 0 bases and 0 bases respectively, with 6 bases between them. In DNA, the CDR3 is TGTGCCAGCAGCCAAGACGACAGCTCCTACGAGCAGTACTTC. Residues: CASSQDDSSYEQYF. The full variable domain, rest sourced from reference TRBV14 and TRBJ2-7, is EAGVTQFPSHSVIEKGQTVTLRCDPISGHDNLYWYRRVMGKEIKFLLHFVKESKQDESGMPNNRFLAERTGGTYSTLKVQPAELEDSGVYFCASSQDDSSYEQYFGPGTRLTVT.

V gene TRBV9 combines with J gene TRBJ2-7; D might be TRBD1 or TRBD2, each matching 5 bases. The CDR3 runs 12 residues. CDR1 and CDR2 (germline): SGDLS, YYNGEE. V was pared by 7 bases and J by 5 bases, with 13 bases between. CDR3 protein: CASSRDGDEQYF. The DNA for the CDR3 is TGTGCCAGCTCCCGGGACGGCGACGAGCAGTACTTC. Full variable domain (missing parts from reference TRBV9 and TRBJ2-7): DSGVTQTPKHLITATGQRVTLRCSPRSGDLSVYWYQQSLDQGLQFLIQYYNGEERAKGNILERFSAQQFPDLHSELNLSSLELGDSALYFCASSRDGDEQYFGPGTRLTVT.